The sequence of this T cell receptor beta chain was determined in a study of shared clonotypes between healthy human individuals. Using 200 ng DNA, approximately 27,000 T cell genomes, the sorted-subset replicate PCRs were run. TCRdb's copy holds only in-frame clones and misses some; the assay was immunoSEQ multiplex PCR. This table holds about 580,000 clones, roughly 98% found once. The CDR3 runs to 15 residues. Germline V gene sequence: CDR1 SGHTA, CDR2 FQGTGA. The V gene lost 4 bases and the J gene lost 0 bases, with 12 bases spanning the gap. Naive CD8 cells lacked CD45RO, underwent positive selection for CCR7 and left out terminally differentiated effector memory CD45RA+ cells.

V and J are TRBV7-3 and TRBJ1-1, with unresolved D. The sequence was obtained from a young man in good health. The sample taken for sequencing was naive CD8+ T cells sorted from blood. This chain's CDR3 is CASSSFRDLNTEAFF. The CDR3 DNA follows: TGTGCCAGCAGCTCCTTTCGCGATTTGAACACTGAAGCTTTCTTT.